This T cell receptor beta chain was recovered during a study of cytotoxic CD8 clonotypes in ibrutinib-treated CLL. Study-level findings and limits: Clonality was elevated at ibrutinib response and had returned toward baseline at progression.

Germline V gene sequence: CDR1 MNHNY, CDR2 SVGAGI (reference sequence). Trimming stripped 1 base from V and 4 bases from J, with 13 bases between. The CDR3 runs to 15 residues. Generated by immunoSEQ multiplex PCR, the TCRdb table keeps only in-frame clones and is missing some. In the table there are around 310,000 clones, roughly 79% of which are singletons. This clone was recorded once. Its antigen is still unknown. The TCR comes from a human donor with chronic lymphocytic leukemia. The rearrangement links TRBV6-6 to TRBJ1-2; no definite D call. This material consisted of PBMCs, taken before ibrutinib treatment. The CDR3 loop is CASSYLGGPAYGYTF. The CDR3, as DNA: TGTGCCAGCAGTTACTTGGGCGGCCCCGCCTATGGCTACACCTTC.